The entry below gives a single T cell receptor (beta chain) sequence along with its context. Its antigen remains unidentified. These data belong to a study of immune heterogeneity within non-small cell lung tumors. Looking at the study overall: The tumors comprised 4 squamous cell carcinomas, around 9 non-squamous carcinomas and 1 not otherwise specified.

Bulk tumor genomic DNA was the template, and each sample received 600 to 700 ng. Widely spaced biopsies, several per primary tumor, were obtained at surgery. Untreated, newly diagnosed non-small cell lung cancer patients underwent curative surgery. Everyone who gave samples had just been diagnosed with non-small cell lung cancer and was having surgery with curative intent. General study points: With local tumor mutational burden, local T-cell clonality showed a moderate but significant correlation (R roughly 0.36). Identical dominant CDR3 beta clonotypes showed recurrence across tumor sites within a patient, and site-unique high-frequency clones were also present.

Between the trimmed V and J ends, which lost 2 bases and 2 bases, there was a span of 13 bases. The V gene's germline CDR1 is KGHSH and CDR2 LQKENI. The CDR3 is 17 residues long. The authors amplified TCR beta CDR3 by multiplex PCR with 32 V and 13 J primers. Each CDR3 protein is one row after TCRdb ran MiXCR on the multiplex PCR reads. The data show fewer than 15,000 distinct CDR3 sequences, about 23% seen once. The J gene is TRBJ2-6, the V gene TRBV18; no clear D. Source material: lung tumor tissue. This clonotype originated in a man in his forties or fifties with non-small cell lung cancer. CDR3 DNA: TGTGCCAGCTCACCAGGCTCCGGTGCGCCTGGGGCCAACGTCCTGACTTTC. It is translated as CASSPGSGAPGANVLTF.